The 2 T cell receptor beta chains below come from one sample, sequenced in a study of patients and donors after allogeneic stem cell transplantation. TCRdb independently ran MiXCR on the RT-PCR reads; one entry per CDR3 protein. The repertoire holds approximately 90,000 distinct CDR3 sequences, with roughly 4.9% as singletons. The sequencing sample was made of blood, either unsorted or a sorted T cell fraction (not recorded which). These receptors were collected from a human donor who was either an allogeneic HSCT recipient or a stem cell or donor lymphocyte infusion donor (not recorded which). It is not recorded whose cells these are; they may come from a transplant donor.

This clonotype was observed many times. The chain couples TRBV11-2 to TRBJ1-1; a possible D gene is TRBD1 (6 bases). CDR1 is SGHAT and CDR2 is FQNNGV in the germline V gene. The CDR3 loop spans 14 amino acids. Trimming cost V 3 bases and J 6 bases, with 14 bases left between them. CDR3 residues: CASSFPLGGPEAFF. As DNA, the CDR3 is TGTGCCAGCAGCTTCCCCCTAGGGGGGCCTGAAGCTTTCTTT.

This clonotype was found many times. This chain joins TRBV5-1 and TRBJ1-6; tentative D call: TRBD1 (6 bases). This CDR3 has 16 amino acids. V lost 0 bases and J lost 5, with 12 bases in between. In germline, CDR1 is SGHRS, CDR2 YFSETQ. The DNA of the CDR3 is TGCGCCAGCAGCTTGGCCGGACAGAGAGATAATTCACCCCTCCACTTT. Its protein is CASSLAGQRDNSPLHF.